This T cell receptor (beta chain) was obtained from a study of blood T cell repertoires in COVID-19. Turning to the study itself: COVID-19 samples collected from the United States, Italy and Spain covered acute and convalescent phases. T cells, B-cell-depleted T cells, or PBMCs supplied cDNA or gDNA.

Original methodology: The authors estimated nucleated cell counts from reference gene primer amplification. The table came from immunoSEQ multiplex PCR; TCRdb's copy has only in-frame clones and leaves some out. V and J calls and clone size are as listed in that table; D and trimming were resolved from the DNA. This sample has about 36,000 clones, with 81% found just once. V lost 4 bases, J lost 7 bases, and 10 bases stayed unmatched. The germline gives CDR1 LGHDT, CDR2 YNNKEL (reference sequence). The CDR3 has 16 amino acids. The material sequenced was peripheral blood. This clonotype originated in a human donor in a cohort sampled during active or convalescent COVID-19. The donor label of this sample is uncertain. The chain carries TRBV3-1 (or the pseudogene TRBV3-2) and TRBJ1-5; 10 bases agree with TRBD1. The CDR3 reads CASSPSGTGARQPQHF. The DNA of the CDR3 is TGTGCCAGCAGCCCCTCCGGGACAGGGGCAAGACAGCCCCAGCATTTT.